This T cell receptor (beta chain) was observed in a study of CD8+CD57+ T cells in acquired aplastic anemia listed by TCRdb under 2018. For the study in its entirety: A mean of about 3 ug of DNA, ranging from roughly 0.2 to 27.4 ug, was extracted from sorted CD4+ and CD8+ cells. CD8+CD57+ expansion was defined as a frequency above the mean frequency observed in healthy subjects.

Expansion of CD8+CD57+ cells had been shown by flow cytometry in the patients chosen for sequencing. Every patient had a diagnosis of severe acquired aplastic anemia based on International Study of Aplastic Anemia and Agranulocytosis and Camitta criteria. At the time blood was sampled, none of the patients had received any therapy. In this study, sorted CD4+ and CD8+ T cells from the blood of healthy subjects and of severe aplastic anemia patients had their TCR repertoires deep-sequenced. Patients were enrolled in the USA under clinicaltrials.gov protocols 00001620, 01623167, 00001397, 00071045, 00081523 and 00961064. Ficoll-Paque density gradient centrifugation was used to isolate peripheral blood mononuclear cells. CD4+ and CD8+ T cells were sorted by FACS or magnetic beads before DNA extraction. V and J are truncated by 3 bases and 6 bases respectively, leaving an intervening sequence of 11 bases. The CDR3 holds 13 amino acids from the cysteine to the phenylalanine. The DNA shown is the 39-base CDR3, in frame from base 1. CDR1 is given as LNHNV and CDR2 as YYDKDF, both from the germline V gene (reference sequence).

With respect to this clonotype: Which antigen it targets is not known. Per-base qualities were not stored, and no clone one base away is much larger.

General findings and caveats noted by the study authors: No significant difference in CD8+ Simpson's diversity was found between patients and healthy controls (P=0.060). Although 25 to 30 CD8+ CDR3 sequences were shared by patients and controls, these sequences appeared highly expressed in patients and within the immunodominant clones of patients.

Genomic DNA served as template for TCR beta VDJ combination and CDR3 sequence profiling. TCR repertoire sequencing was run on an Illumina HiSeq 2000. Per the original workflow: Repertoire assessment relied on Simpson's diversity index, CDR3 size and DJ length profiles, and TRBV/TRBJ rearrangement plots. The most abundant DNA sequence in the deep sequencing data was taken as the immunodominant clone. CDR3 amino acid sequences were checked for sharing across subjects and were also compared against the VDJdb database and published repertoires. TCRdb reanalyzed the raw reads on its own, using fastp at Q25 for trimming and MiXCR for clone calling, and kept in-frame beta chains. Each record represents a unique CDR3 protein, reported with the most common genes and DNA among its rows. V and J calls and clone size were set by TCRdb, not the authors. A total of 150,000 or so distinct CDR3 sequences appear in this sample, less than 60% of them only once. Roughly 3.5% of the sample comes from the top ten.

The rearrangement combines TRBV15 with TRBJ1-2; the D gene is possibly TRBD1, with 6 bases matching. The sequenced material came from sorted CD4+, CD8+, or CD8+CD57+ T cells (not recorded which) from PBMCs. The receptor's source is a human donor with aplastic anemia. The DNA reads TGTGCCACCAGCAGGGCAGGGGCCCATGGCTACACCTTC. It translates to CATSRAGAHGYTF.